This T cell receptor (beta chain) emerged from a study of T cell responses to AZD1222 COVID-19 vaccine. For the study at large: Second doses at about 4 or about 12 weeks were pooled. General study findings and limits: Donors were chiefly white British, with a greater number of females, and clonal diversity was perhaps underestimated. Following two doses of AZD1222, Spike-specific TCR breadth and depth rose. At baseline, just five to seven AZD1222 recipients tested seropositive.

With respect to this clone: Its antigen is currently unknown.

This table comes from immunoSEQ multiplex PCR, and its TCRdb copy is limited to in-frame clones, with some not included. The sample records fewer than 150,000 clones, approximately 84% being singletons. This receptor was obtained from an adult in good health. Specimen: peripheral blood, collected on day 0 of AZD1222 vaccination.

This CDR3 is CASSLGRRNTEAFF. The CDR3 DNA follows: TGTGCCAGCAGCTTAGGAAGGAGGAACACTGAAGCTTTCTTT. This chain connects TRBV7-8 to TRBJ1-1; D call uncertain. The V end was cut by 1 base, the J end by 1 base, with 7 bases between. CDR1 is SGHVS, CDR2 FQNEAQ, per germline. CDR3 size: 14 residues.